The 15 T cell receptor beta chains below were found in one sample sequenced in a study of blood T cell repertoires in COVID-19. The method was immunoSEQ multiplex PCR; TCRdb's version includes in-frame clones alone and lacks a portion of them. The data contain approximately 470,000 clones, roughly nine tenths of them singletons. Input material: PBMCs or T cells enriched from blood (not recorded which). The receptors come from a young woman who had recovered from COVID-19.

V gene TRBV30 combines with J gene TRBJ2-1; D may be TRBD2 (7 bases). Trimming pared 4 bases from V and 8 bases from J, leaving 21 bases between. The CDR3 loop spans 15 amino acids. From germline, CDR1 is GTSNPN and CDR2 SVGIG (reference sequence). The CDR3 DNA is TGTGCCTGGACCCCTTTTGAGGGGGGGCTAGATGAGCAGTTCTTC. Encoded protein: CAWTPFEGGLDEQFF.

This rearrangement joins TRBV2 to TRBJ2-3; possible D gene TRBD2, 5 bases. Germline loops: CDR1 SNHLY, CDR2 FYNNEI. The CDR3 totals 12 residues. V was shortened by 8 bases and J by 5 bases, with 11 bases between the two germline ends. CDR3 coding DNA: TGTGCCAGCGCGGGCAAAGTAGATACGCAGTATTTT. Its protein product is CASAGKVDTQYF.

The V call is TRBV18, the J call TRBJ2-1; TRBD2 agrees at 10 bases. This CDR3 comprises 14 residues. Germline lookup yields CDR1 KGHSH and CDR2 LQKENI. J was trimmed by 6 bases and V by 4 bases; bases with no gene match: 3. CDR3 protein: CASSHQRGGNEQFF. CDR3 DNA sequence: TGTGCCAGCTCACACCAGCGGGGGGGCAATGAGCAGTTCTTC.

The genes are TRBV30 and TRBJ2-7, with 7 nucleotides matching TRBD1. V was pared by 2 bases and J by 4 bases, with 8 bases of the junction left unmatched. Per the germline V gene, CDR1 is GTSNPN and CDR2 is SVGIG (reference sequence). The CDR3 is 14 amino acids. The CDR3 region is CAWSKKGQPYEQYF. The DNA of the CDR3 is TGTGCCTGGAGTAAAAAGGGACAGCCGTACGAGCAGTACTTC.

The CDR3 region is CASSRDRDKPQHF. The CDR3 DNA sequence: TGTGCCAGTAGCAGGGACAGGGATAAGCCCCAGCATTTT. The V and J genes are TRBV19 and TRBJ1-5; 9 bases align to TRBD1. The CDR3 totals 13 residues. Per the germline V gene, CDR1 is LNHDA and CDR2 is SQIVND (reference sequence). Trimming cost V 6 bases and J 8 bases; bases outside gene matches: 5.

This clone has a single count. The CDR3 coding sequence is TGTGCCAGCAGCTTATCAGGGGCCAGCTCTGGAAACACCATATATTTT. The encoded protein is CASSLSGASSGNTIYF. The chain couples TRBV7-2 to TRBJ1-3; the D gene is possibly TRBD1 (6 bases). Trimming took 2 bases from V and 0 from J, leaving 11 bases between them. The germline V gene encodes CDR1 SGHTA and CDR2 FQGNSA. The CDR3 spans 16 residues.

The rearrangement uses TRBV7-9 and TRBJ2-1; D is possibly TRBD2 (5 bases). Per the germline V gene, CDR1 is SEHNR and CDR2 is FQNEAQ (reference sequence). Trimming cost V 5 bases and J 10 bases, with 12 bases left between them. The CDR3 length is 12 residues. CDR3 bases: TGTGCCAGCAGCCCCGGGAACGGCGAGCAGTTCTTC. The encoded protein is CASSPGNGEQFF.

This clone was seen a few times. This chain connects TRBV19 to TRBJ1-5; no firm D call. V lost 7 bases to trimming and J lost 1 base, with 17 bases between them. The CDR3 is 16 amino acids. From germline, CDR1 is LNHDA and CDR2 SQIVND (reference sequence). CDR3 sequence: CASKGEGIDSNQPQHF. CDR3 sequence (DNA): TGTGCCAGTAAGGGAGAGGGTATTGACAGCAATCAGCCCCAGCATTTT.

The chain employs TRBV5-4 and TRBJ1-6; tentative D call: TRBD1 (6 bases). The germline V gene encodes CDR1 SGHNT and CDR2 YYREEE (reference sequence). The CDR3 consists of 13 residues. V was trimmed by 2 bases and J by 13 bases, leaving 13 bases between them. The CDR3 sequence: CASSLQGREPLHF. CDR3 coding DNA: TGTGCCAGCAGCTTACAGGGAAGGGAGCCCCTCCACTTT.

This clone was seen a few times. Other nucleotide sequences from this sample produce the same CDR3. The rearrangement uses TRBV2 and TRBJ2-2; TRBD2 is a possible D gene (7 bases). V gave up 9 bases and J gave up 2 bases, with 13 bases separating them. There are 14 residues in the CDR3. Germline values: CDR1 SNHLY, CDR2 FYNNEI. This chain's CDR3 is CASSGGRNTGELFF. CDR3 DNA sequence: TGTGCCAGTTCGGGGGGCCGAAACACCGGGGAGCTGTTTTTT.

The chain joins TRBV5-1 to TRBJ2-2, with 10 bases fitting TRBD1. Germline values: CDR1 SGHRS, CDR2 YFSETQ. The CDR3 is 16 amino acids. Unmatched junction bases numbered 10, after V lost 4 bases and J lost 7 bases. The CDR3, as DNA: TGCGCCAGCAGCAGGGAGACAGGGGGCAAAGGCGGGGAGCTGTTTTTT. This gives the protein CASSRETGGKGGELFF.

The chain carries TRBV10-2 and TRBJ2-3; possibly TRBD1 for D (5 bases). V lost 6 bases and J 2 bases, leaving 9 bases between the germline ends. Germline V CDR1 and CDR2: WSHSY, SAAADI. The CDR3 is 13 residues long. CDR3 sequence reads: CASRGAVTDTQYF. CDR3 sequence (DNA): TGCGCCAGCAGAGGGGCAGTCACAGATACGCAGTATTTT.

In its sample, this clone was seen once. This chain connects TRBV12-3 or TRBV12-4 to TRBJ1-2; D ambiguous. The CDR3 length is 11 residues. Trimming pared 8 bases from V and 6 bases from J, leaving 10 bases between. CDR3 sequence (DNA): TGTGCCAGCGAAGGAGGGAATGGCTACACCTTC. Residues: CASEGGNGYTF.

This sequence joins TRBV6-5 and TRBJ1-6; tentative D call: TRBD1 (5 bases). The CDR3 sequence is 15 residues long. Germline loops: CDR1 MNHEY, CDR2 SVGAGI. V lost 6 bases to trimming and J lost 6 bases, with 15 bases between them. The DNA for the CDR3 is TGTGCCAGCAGAGCCCAGGGTTTCTCTAATTCACCCCTCCACTTT. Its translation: CASRAQGFSNSPLHF.

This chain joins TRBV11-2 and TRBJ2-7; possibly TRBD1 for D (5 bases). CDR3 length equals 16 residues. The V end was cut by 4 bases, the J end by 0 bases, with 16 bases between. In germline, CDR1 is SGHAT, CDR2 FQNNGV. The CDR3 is CASSSKPRGGSYEQYF. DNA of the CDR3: TGTGCCAGCAGCTCGAAGCCAAGGGGCGGCTCCTACGAGCAGTACTTC.